This T cell receptor beta chain originates from a study of control samples from healthy donors and cancer patients. Sequenced by immunoSEQ multiplex PCR; TCRdb stores in-frame clones only, minus some. This sample has more than 70,000 clones, with approximately 91% found just once. The CDR3 loop spans 15 amino acids. V lost 6 bases and J lost 3; bases outside the gene matches: 8. Germline lookup yields CDR1 MRHNA and CDR2 SNTAGT. The chain has TRBV6-4 and TRBJ2-3; 8 bases match TRBD2. Sequenced material: blood. The clonotype originates from a woman in her thirties in good health. As DNA, the CDR3 is TGTGCCAGCAGCGAGCACGGGGGGGAGACAGATACGCAGTATTTT. Its translation is CASSEHGGETDTQYF.